Shown below are 14 T cell receptor beta chains from a single sample sequenced in a study of a mutant IDH1 vaccine in newly diagnosed glioma. Their recognized antigens are unknown. Some clones are missing from TCRdb's copy, which holds only in-frame ones; the method was immunoSEQ multiplex PCR. This table has approximately 64,000 clones, approximately 84% appearing once. This sample's time point: week 11, during vaccination. It was 300 ug of mutant IDH1 20-mer peptide that made up each vaccine dose, given with topical imiquimod. The sample here was PBMCs, taken from a glioma patient whose treatment included an IDH1 peptide vaccine. The receptor set was obtained from a woman aged 45-60 years with glioma.

CDR3 region: CASTGMSNQPQHF. Here the CDR3 DNA reads TGTGCCAGCACAGGGATGAGCAATCAGCCCCAGCATTTT. The chain links TRBV4-2 to TRBJ1-5, with a weak D call TRBD1 (5 bases). The CDR3 loop spans 13 amino acids. V was clipped by 7 bases and J by 1 base, with 8 bases between them. CDR1 LGHNA and CDR2 YNFKEQ come from the germline V gene.

The V and J genes are TRBV6-5 and TRBJ1-2; D possibly corresponds to TRBD1 (6 bases). Between the trimmed V and J ends, which lost 2 bases and 8 bases, there was a span of 15 bases. The CDR3 totals 14 residues. Germline CDR1 MNHEY, CDR2 SVGAGI. This CDR3 is CASSYQGGSVGYTF. CDR3 sequence (DNA): TGTGCCAGCAGTTACCAAGGGGGATCGGTCGGCTACACCTTC.

This clone has only one observation. The chain employs TRBV9 and TRBJ2-7; tentatively, D is TRBD2 (7 bases). V lost 0 bases to trimming and J lost 3 bases, with 22 bases between them. Germline V gives CDR1 SGDLS, CDR2 YYNGEE. This CDR3 is built from 18 residues. The CDR3: CASSVGPETTGGGYEQYF. The CDR3 bases are TGTGCCAGCAGCGTAGGCCCCGAAACGACAGGCGGGGGCTACGAGCAGTACTTC.

This sequence joins TRBV16 and TRBJ1-2; 10 bases line up with TRBD1. CDR1 and CDR2 from the germline V gene are KGHSY and FQNENV. This CDR3 spans 18 amino acids. Trimming cost V 4 bases and J 4 bases; bases outside gene matches: 15. Here the CDR3 DNA reads TGTGCCAGCAGCCCCCTATCCGGGACAGGGGCGTTAGGCTATGGCTACACCTTC. Amino acids: CASSPLSGTGALGYGYTF.

This chain connects TRBV6-6 to TRBJ2-2; TRBD2 matches at 11 bases. CDR3 length equals 16 residues. The germline V gene encodes CDR1 MNHNY and CDR2 SVGAGI (reference sequence). V was clipped by 6 bases and J by 1 base; unmatched bases: 4. In DNA, the CDR3 is TGTGCCAGCAGCCCCGGACTAGCGGGGAACACCGGGGAGCTGTTTTTT. Its protein is CASSPGLAGNTGELFF.

The J gene is TRBJ1-5, the V gene TRBV28; tentatively, D is TRBD1 (6 bases). The ends were cut back, 3 bases at V and 7 bases at J, with 13 bases in the middle. The germline CDR1 and CDR2 sequences are MDHEN and SYDVKM. This CDR3 contains 14 residues. The chain's CDR3 is CASSFIQGRQPQHF. DNA of the CDR3: TGTGCCAGCAGTTTTATACAGGGACGGCAGCCCCAGCATTTT.

This chain joins TRBV29-1 and TRBJ1-1; D is uncertain. The CDR3 extends over 13 amino acids. Germline V gene data show CDR1 as SQVTM and CDR2 as ANQGSEA. Trimming left V 0 bases short and J 10 bases short, with 15 bases between. The CDR3 coding sequence is TGCAGCGTTGAAGATCGAACGAGGGAGAGAGCTTTCTTT. Its protein is CSVEDRTRERAFF. Variable domain in full (rest from reference TRBV29-1 and TRBJ1-1): SAVISQKPSRDICQRGTSLTIQCQVDSQVTMMFWYRQQPGQSLTLIATANQGSEATYESGFVIDKFPISRPNLTFSTLTVSNMSPEDSSIYLCSVEDRTRERAFFGQGTRLTVV.

This chain uses TRBV5-5 with TRBJ2-7; no reliable D call. The V end lost 0 bases, the J end lost 4 bases, and 5 bases lay between the germline ends. The CDR3 spans 12 residues. Germline CDR1 SGHKS, CDR2 YYEKEE (reference sequence). Here the CDR3 reads CASSLGGYEQYF. The CDR3 coding sequence is TGTGCCAGCAGCTTGGGGGGTTACGAGCAGTACTTC.

This sequence joins TRBV5-4 and TRBJ2-7; TRBD1 matches at 7 bases. The CDR3 consists of 13 residues. V trimming: 3 bases; J trimming: 5 bases; junction bases outside the gene matches: 5. Per the germline V gene, CDR1 is SGHNT and CDR2 is YYREEE (reference sequence). The CDR3 protein is CASSYRDSHEQYF. CDR3 DNA: TGTGCCAGCAGCTACCGGGACAGTCACGAGCAGTACTTC.

The gene calls are TRBV10-2 and TRBJ1-1; TRBD1 agrees at 8 bases. V shed 3 bases and J 6 bases; nucleotides not matched to a gene: 9. Germline CDR1 and CDR2: WSHSY and SAAADI. This CDR3 has 15 amino acids. For the CDR3, the DNA is TGCGCCAGCAGTGATGGACAGGGATCCGGCGCTGAAGCTTTCTTT. This translates into CASSDGQGSGAEAFF.

This clone is categorized as medium-sized (0.01 to 0.1%). V usage is TRBV29-1 and J usage is TRBJ1-1; 7 nucleotides agree with TRBD1. The CDR3 spans 11 residues. CDR1 and CDR2 (germline): SQVTM, ANQGSEA. The CDR3 DNA is TGCAGTTCCCCGACAGGGACTGAAGCTTTCTTT. Its protein is CSSPTGTEAFF. The full variable domain, completed using reference TRBV29-1 and TRBJ1-1, is SAVISQKPSRDICQRGTSLTIQCQVDSQVTMMFWYRQQPGQSLTLIATANQGSEATYESGFVIDKFPISRPNLTFSTLTVSNMSPEDSSIYLCSSPTGTEAFFGQGTRLTVV.

This chain joins TRBV28 and TRBJ1-5, with D uncertain. This CDR3 is built from 14 residues. V was shortened by 3 bases and J by 4 bases, with 10 bases between the two germline ends. Germline CDR1 and CDR2: MDHEN and SYDVKM. The DNA for the CDR3 is TGTGCCAGCAGTTTTCAACGGGGAAATCAGCCCCAGCATTTT. Amino acid sequence: CASSFQRGNQPQHF.

This chain uses TRBV7-8 with TRBJ1-6; 8 bases map to TRBD1. Germline trimming cut 3 bases from V and 10 bases from J; bases unmatched to any gene: 5. CDR3 size: 14 residues. Germline values: CDR1 SGHVS, CDR2 FQNEAQ. CDR3 residues: CASSFGQGASPLHF. CDR3 in DNA: TGTGCCAGCAGCTTTGGACAGGGAGCCTCACCCCTCCACTTT. The full variable domain, its missing parts supplied by reference TRBV7-8 and TRBJ1-6, is GAGVSQSPRYKVAKRGQDVALRCDPISGHVSLFWYQQALGQGPEFLTYFQNEAQLDKSGLPSDRFFAERPEGSVSTLKIQRTQQEDSAVYLCASSFGQGASPLHFGNGTRLTVT.

This sequence joins TRBV15 and TRBJ1-2, with 7 bases aligning to TRBD1. Germline CDR1 reads LNHNV; CDR2 reads YYDKDF (reference sequence). The CDR3 is 13 residues long. The J segment lost 7 bases and the V segment lost 1 base, leaving 3 bases of the junction unmatched. CDR3 bases: TGTGCCACCAGCAGAGCAGGGGGATCTGGCTACACCTTC. This translates into CATSRAGGSGYTF.